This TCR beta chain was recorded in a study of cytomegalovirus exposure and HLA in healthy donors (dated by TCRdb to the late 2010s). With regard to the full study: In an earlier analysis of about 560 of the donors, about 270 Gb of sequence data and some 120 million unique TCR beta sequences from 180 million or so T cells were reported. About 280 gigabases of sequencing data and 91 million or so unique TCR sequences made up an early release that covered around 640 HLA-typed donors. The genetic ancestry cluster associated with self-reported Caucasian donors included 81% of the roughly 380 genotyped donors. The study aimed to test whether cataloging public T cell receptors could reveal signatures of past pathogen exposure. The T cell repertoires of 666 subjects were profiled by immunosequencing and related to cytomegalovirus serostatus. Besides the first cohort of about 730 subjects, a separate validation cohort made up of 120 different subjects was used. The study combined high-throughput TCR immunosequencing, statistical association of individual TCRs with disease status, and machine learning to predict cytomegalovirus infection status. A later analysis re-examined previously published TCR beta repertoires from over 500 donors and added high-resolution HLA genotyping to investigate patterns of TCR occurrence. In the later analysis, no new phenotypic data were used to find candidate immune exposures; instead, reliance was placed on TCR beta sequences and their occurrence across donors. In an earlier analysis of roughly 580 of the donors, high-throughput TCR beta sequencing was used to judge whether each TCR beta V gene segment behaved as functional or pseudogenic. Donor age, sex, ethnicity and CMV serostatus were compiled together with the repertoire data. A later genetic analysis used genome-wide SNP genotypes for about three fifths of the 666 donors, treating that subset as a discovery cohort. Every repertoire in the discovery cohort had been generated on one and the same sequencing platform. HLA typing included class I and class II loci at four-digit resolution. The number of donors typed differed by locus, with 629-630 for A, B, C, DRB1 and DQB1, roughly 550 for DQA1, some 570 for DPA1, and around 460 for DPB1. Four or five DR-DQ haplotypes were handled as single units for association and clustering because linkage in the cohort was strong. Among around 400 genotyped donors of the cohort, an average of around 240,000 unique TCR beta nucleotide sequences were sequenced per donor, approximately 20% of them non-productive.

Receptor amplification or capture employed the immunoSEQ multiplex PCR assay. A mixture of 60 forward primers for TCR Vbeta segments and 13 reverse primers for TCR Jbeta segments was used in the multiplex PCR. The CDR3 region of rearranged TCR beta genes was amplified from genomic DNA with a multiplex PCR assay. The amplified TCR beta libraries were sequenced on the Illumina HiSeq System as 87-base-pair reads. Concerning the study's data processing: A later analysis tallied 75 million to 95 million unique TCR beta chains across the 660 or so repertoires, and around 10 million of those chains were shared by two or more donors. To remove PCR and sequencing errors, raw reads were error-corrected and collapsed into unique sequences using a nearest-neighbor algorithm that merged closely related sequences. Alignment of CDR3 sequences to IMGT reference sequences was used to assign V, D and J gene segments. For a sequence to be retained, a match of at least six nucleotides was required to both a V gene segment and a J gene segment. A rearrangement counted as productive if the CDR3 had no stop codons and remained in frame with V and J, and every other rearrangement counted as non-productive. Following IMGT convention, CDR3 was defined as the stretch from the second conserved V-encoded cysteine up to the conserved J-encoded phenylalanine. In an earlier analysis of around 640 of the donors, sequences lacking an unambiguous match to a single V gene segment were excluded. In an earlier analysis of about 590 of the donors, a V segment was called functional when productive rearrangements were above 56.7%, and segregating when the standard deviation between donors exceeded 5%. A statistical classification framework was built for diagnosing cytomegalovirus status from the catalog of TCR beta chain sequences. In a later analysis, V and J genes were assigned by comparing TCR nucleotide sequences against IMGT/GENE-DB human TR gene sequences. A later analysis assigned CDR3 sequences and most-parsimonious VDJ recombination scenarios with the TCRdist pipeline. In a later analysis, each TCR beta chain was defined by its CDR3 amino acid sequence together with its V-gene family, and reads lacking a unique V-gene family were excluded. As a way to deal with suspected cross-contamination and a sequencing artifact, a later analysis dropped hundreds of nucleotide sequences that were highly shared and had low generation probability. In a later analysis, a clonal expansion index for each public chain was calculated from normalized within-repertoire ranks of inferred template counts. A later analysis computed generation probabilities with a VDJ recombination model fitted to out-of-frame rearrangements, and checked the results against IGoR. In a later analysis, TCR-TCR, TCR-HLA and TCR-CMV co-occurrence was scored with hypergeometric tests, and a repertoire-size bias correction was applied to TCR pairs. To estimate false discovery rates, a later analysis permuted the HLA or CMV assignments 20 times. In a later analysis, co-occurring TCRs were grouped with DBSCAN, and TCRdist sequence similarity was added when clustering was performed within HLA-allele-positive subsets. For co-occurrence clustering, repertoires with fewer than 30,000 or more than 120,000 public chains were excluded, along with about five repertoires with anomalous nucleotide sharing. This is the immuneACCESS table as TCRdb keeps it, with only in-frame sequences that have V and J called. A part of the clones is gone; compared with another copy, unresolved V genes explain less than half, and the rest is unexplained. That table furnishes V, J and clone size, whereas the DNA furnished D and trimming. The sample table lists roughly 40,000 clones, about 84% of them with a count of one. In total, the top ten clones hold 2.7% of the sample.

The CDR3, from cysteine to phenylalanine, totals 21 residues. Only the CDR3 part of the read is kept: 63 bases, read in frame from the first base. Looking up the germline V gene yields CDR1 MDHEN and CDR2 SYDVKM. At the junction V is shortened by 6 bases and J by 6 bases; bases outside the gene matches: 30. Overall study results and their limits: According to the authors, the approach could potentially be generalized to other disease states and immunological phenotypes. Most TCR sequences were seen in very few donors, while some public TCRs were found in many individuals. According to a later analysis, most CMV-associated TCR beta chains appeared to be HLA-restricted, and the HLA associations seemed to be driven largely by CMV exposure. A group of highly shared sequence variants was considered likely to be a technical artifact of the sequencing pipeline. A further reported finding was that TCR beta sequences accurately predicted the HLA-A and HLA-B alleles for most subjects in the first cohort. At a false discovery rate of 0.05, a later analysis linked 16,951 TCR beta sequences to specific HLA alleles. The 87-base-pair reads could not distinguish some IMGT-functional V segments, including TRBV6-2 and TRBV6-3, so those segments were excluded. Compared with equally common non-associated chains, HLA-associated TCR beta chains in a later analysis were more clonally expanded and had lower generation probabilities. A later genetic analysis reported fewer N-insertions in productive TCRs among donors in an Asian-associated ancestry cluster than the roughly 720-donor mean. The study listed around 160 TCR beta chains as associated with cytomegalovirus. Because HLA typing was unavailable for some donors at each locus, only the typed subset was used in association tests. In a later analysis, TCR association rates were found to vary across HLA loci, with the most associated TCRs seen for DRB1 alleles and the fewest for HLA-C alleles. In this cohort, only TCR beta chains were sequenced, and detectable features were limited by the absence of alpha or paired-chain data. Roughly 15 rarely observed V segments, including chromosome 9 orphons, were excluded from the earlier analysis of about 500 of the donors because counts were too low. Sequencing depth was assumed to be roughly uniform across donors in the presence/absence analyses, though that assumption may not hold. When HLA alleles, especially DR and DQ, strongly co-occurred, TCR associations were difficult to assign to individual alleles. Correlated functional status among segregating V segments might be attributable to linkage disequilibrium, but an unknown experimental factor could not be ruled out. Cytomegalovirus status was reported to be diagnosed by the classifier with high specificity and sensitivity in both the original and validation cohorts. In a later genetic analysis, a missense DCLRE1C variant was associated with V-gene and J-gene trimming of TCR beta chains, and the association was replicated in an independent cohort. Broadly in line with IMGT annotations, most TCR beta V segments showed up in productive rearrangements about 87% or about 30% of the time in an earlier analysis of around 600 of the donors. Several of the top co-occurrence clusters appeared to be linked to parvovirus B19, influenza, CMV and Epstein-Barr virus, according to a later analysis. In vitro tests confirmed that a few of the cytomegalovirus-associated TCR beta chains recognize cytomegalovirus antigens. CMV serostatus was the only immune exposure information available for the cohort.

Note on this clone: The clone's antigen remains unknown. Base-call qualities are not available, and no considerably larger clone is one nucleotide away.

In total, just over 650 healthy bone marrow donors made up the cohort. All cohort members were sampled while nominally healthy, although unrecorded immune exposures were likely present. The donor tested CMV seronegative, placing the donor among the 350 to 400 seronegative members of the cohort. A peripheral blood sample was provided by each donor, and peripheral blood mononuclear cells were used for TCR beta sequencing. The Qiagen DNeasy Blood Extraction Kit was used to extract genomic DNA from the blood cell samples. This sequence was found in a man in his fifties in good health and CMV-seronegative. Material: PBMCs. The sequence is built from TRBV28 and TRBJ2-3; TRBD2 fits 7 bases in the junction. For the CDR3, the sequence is CASRTHPGLGVDGRRGDTQYF. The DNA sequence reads TGTGCCAGCAGAACGCATCCAGGGTTAGGTGTGGACGGGAGGCGGGGGGATACGCAGTATTTT.